This T cell receptor (beta chain) comes out of a study of vaccination and CD4 T cells after COVID-19. Sequenced with the Oncomine TCR Beta short-read assay was DNA taken from cultured CD4+ T cells. The genomic DNA was obtained from cultured CD4+ T cells by extraction with the QIAamp micro DNA kit. TCRdb independently ran MiXCR on the PCR reads; one entry per CDR3 protein. This sample has approximately 9,800 distinct CDR3 sequences; 30% to 40% occur once, and the top ten carry 20% to 25%. Germline CDR1 and CDR2: MNHEY and SVGEGT. J lost 4 bases, V lost 6 bases, and 18 bases had no gene match. The CDR3 length is 19 residues. A word on this clonotype: Its cognate antigen is unknown.

The treatment is: roughly 10-day PBMC culture with coronavirus spike peptide pools or control peptides (ViraFEST assay). Gathering of the CD4+ T cells, from the unexposed donor, took place before the COVID-19 pandemic (2011-2018). This clonotype was sampled from a human donor in good health. V and J are TRBV6-2 or TRBV6-3 and TRBJ2-1, with 10 bases fitting TRBD2. The sample consisted of CD4+ T cells from blood, cultured in vitro. This CDR3 reads CASRFDRGRGAGGYNEQFF. The DNA of the CDR3 is TGTGCCAGCAGATTCGACAGGGGCCGCGGAGCGGGAGGGTACAATGAGCAGTTCTTC.